This passage covers 12 T cell receptor beta chains from one sample sequenced in a study of shared clonotypes between healthy human individuals. TCRdb's copy holds only in-frame clones and misses some; the assay was immunoSEQ multiplex PCR. The table lists about 120,000 clones, 55% to 70% of them singletons. Specimen: memory CD8+ T cells sorted from blood. As for subset: CD45RO+ cells pooled with CCR7-negative TemRA cells. The receptor source for this set is a woman in her twenties or thirties in good health.

The chain couples TRBV6-1 to TRBJ2-7; D gene ambiguous. In germline, CDR1 is MNHNS, CDR2 SASEGT. The CDR3 is 9 residues long. Trimming removed 8 bases from V and 7 bases from J, with 6 bases in between. CDR3 sequence reads: CASCGEQYF. CDR3 in DNA: TGTGCCAGCTGCGGTGAGCAGTACTTC.

CDR3 bases: TGTGCCAGCGGCCCCCGGGGACTAACCATCACAGATACGCAGTATTTT. Its translation: CASGPRGLTITDTQYF. The chain couples TRBV28 to TRBJ2-3; the match to TRBD2 covers 7 bases. V gave up 8 bases and J gave up 2 bases; unmatched junction bases: 13. The germline gives CDR1 MDHEN, CDR2 SYDVKM. This CDR3 region has 16 residues. The whole variable domain, remainder taken from reference TRBV28 and TRBJ2-3, is DVKVTQSSRYLVKRTGEKVFLECVQDMDHENMFWYRQDPGLGLRLIYFSYDVKMKEKGDIPEGYSVSREKKERFSLILESASTNQTSMYLCASGPRGLTITDTQYFGPGTRLTVL.

The rearrangement uses TRBV6-5 and TRBJ2-2; 8 nucleotides match TRBD1. There are 15 residues in the CDR3. The V and J ends lost 5 bases and 5 bases, in that order; junction bases with no gene match: 7. Germline V gives CDR1 MNHEY, CDR2 SVGAGI. The CDR3 here is CASSLGQGWTGELFF. CDR3 sequence (DNA): TGTGCCAGCAGTCTCGGACAGGGATGGACCGGGGAGCTGTTTTTT.

CDR3 nucleotide sequence: TGCGCCAGCAGCCAAGACCCTTATAGCGGGAGGAATAGTGAGCAGTTCTTC. It translates to CASSQDPYSGRNSEQFF. V usage is TRBV4-1 and J usage is TRBJ2-1, with 10 bases aligning to TRBD2. Germline lookup yields CDR1 MGHRA and CDR2 YSYEKL. The CDR3 runs to 17 residues. V shed 0 bases, J shed 9 bases, and the junction held 11 bases outside the gene matches.

This clone was observed many times. The rearrangement joins TRBV9 to TRBJ2-3, with D possibly being TRBD1 or TRBD2 (5 bases each). Trimming took 3 bases from V and 0 from J, leaving 11 bases between them. The CDR3 spans 15 residues. From germline, CDR1 is SGDLS and CDR2 YYNGEE. The CDR3 loop reads CASSEWGPSTDTQYF. The CDR3 DNA follows: TGTGCCAGCAGCGAATGGGGACCGAGCACAGATACGCAGTATTTT.

Written as DNA, the CDR3 is TGTGCCAGCAGCTTAGGGGGCCATAGCAATCAGCCCCAGCATTTT. It codes for CASSLGGHSNQPQHF. The chain couples TRBV7-9 to TRBJ1-5, with TRBD1 as a possible D gene (5 bases). Germline V CDR1 and CDR2: SEHNR, FQNEAQ (reference sequence). The V end lost 1 base, the J end lost 0 bases, and 7 bases lay between the germline ends. The CDR3 consists of 15 residues.

The chain has TRBV25-1 and TRBJ1-1; D is undetermined. Germline V gene data show CDR1 as MGHDK and CDR2 as SYGVNS. V lost 10 bases to trimming and J lost 1 base, with 16 bases between them. The CDR3 is 14 residues long. The CDR3 sequence is CATQSMASNTEAFF. For the CDR3, the DNA is TGTGCCACACAATCCATGGCGTCGAACACTGAAGCTTTCTTT.

This clone was counted ten times or more. This chain joins TRBV5-6 and TRBJ2-7, with TRBD2 as a possible D gene (6 bases). Germline V gene data show CDR1 as SGHDT and CDR2 as YYEEEE. V lost 1 base to trimming and J lost 5 bases, with 16 bases between them. This CDR3 has 15 amino acids. This CDR3 reads CASSLFLLEGDEQYF. In nucleotides, the CDR3 is TGTGCCAGCAGCTTGTTTCTTTTGGAGGGCGACGAGCAGTACTTC. Full variable domain (outside the CDR3, taken from reference TRBV5-6 and TRBJ2-7): DAGVTQSPTHLIKTRGQQVTLRCSPKSGHDTVSWYQQALGQGPQFIFQYYEEEERQRGNFPDRFSGHQFPNYSSELNVNALLLGDSALYLCASSLFLLEGDEQYFGPGTRLTVT.

The V and J genes are TRBV25-1 and TRBJ2-4; D is possibly TRBD1 (6 bases). This CDR3 is 15 amino acids long. CDR1 is MGHDK, CDR2 SYGVNS, per germline. The germline V and J ends were trimmed by 1 base and 5 bases, with 12 bases remaining between them. CDR3 region: CASSELDRTENIQYF. The CDR3, as DNA: TGTGCCAGCAGTGAATTGGACAGAACGGAAAACATTCAGTACTTC.

The chain joins TRBV7-2 to TRBJ1-6; D is uncertain. This CDR3 has 17 amino acids. Deletions cut 5 bases from V and 7 bases from J, with 21 bases between. Germline values: CDR1 SGHTA, CDR2 FQGNSA. The CDR3 DNA reads as TGTGCCAGCAGCCACCACGGGGTATGGGTAGCGAATTCACCCCTCCACTTT. Amino acids: CASSHHGVWVANSPLHF.

The chain links TRBV29-1 to TRBJ1-3; D ambiguous. V was trimmed by 6 bases and J by 0 bases, leaving 6 bases between them. The CDR3 totals 12 residues. Germline V CDR1 and CDR2: SQVTM, ANQGSEA. The CDR3 bases are TGCAGCGTGAAAAGCTCTGGAAACACCATATATTTT. Translated, it gives CSVKSSGNTIYF.

V and J are TRBV6-1 and TRBJ1-2; 8 positions agree with TRBD1. CDR1 and CDR2 from the germline V gene are MNHNS and SASEGT. The ends lost 6 bases at V and 7 bases at J; junction bases unmatched: 10. The CDR3 sequence is 14 residues long. Written as DNA, the CDR3 is TGTGCCAGCAGGATACCGGGACAGGATTCTGGCTACACCTTC. It is translated as CASRIPGQDSGYTF.